The entry below gives a single TCR beta chain sequence along with its context. The target antigen is unknown. Primers: 60 Vbeta forward and 13 Jbeta reverse. Sequencing used immunoSEQ multiplex PCR; TCRdb keeps in-frame clones, though not all of them. The data show 180,000 or so clones, about two thirds seen once. This sample is drawn from a study of cytomegalovirus exposure and HLA in healthy donors. Overall study findings and caveats: The study found most TCR sequences rare, yet found some public TCRs in many donors. The number of N-insertions in an Asian-associated ancestry cluster was reportedly below the approximately 700-donor mean in a later analysis. It was reportedly the case that the classifier diagnosed cytomegalovirus status with high specificity and sensitivity.

V was trimmed by 1 base and J by 3 bases, leaving 8 bases between them. The CDR3 consists of 13 residues. Germline loops: CDR1 SGHNT, CDR2 YYREEE (reference sequence). Input material: PBMCs. V is TRBV5-4 and J is TRBJ2-7, with D hard to call. The receptor was isolated from a human donor in good health. CDR3 in amino acids: CASSLSPGYEQYF. The DNA for the CDR3 is TGTGCCAGCAGCTTGAGCCCGGGCTACGAGCAGTACTTC.